The source of this T cell receptor beta chain is a study of blood T cell repertoires in COVID-19. The CDR3 covers 16 residues. Losses at the gene ends were 6 bases for V and 4 bases for J; bases not matched to a gene: 4. Germline V gene lookup returns CDR1 ENHRY and CDR2 SYGVKD. Clones were sequenced by immunoSEQ multiplex PCR, and TCRdb holds only the in-frame ones, with some missing. The table records about 200,000 clones, over 80% of them present only once. V gene TRBV10-3 combines with J gene TRBJ2-2; 14 bases line up with TRBD2. This clonotype originated in a woman in her sixties with COVID-19, enrolled during active disease. Sequencing used peripheral blood. The CDR3 DNA follows: TGTGCCATCAGGGGGACTAGCGGGGGTGGCACCGGGGAGCTGTTTTTT. This gives the protein CAIRGTSGGGTGELFF.